A single sample gave rise to the 31 T cell receptor beta chains below, sequenced in a study of response to subunit inactivated influenza vaccine. TCRdb itself ran the RT-PCR reads through MiXCR, one entry per CDR3 protein. The data contain hundreds of thousands of distinct CDR3 sequences, approximately 15% of them seen just once; the ten biggest clones take up over 2.5%. This specimen consisted of CD4+ T cells sorted from PBMCs, obtained roughly 24 months after vaccination. The receptor source for this set is a man aged 45 to 70 who received an inactivated influenza vaccine.

This clonotype was detected ten times or more. CDR3 residues: CASSYTDRSEQYF. The CDR3 coding sequence is TGCGCCAGCAGCTATACGGACAGATCCGAGCAGTACTTC. V usage is TRBV5-1 and J usage is TRBJ2-7, with TRBD1 as a possible D gene (6 bases). Germline V gene lookup returns CDR1 SGHRS and CDR2 YFSETQ. Trimming took 3 bases from V and 6 from J, leaving 13 bases between them. The CDR3 totals 13 residues.

This clonotype was detected ten times or more. J is TRBJ2-3 and V is TRBV5-1; TRBD1 agrees at 7 bases. V lost 0 bases, J lost 5 bases, and 3 bases stayed unmatched. Germline CDR1 reads SGHRS; CDR2 reads YFSETQ. The CDR3 is made up of 14 amino acids. The CDR3, as DNA: TGCGCCAGCAGCTTGGAAGGGGGCGGAGATACGCAGTATTTT. This gives the protein CASSLEGGGDTQYF.

This clonotype has more than one count but fewer than ten. The rearrangement joins TRBV6-1 to TRBJ2-3, with TRBD1 identical over 9 bases. Trimming removed 7 bases from V and 9 bases from J; junction bases left unmatched: 23. The CDR3 has 18 amino acids. The germline V gene has CDR1 MNHNS and CDR2 SASEGT. The CDR3: CASTTLRSRDRDLGTQYF. For the CDR3, the DNA is TGTGCCAGCACCACCTTACGAAGCCGGGACAGGGACCTCGGGACGCAGTATTTT.

J is TRBJ2-7 and V is TRBV4-3; D perhaps matches TRBD1 (6 bases). There are 19 residues in the CDR3. Germline lookup yields CDR1 LGHNA and CDR2 YSLEER. V shed 0 bases and J shed 2 bases, with 23 bases lying between them. Here the CDR3 DNA reads TGCGCCAGCAGCCAAGAGATAGGGGACAAGTACCATGCTACCTACGAGCAGTACTTC. Translated: CASSQEIGDKYHATYEQYF.

The chain is built from TRBV4-2 and TRBJ2-7; TRBD2 agrees at 8 bases. The CDR3 runs to 17 residues. Germline V gene sequence: CDR1 LGHNA, CDR2 YNFKEQ. V gave up 0 bases and J gave up 0 bases; unmatched junction bases: 7. The chain's CDR3 is CASSQDGPGGSSYEQYF. CDR3 nucleotides: TGTGCCAGCAGCCAAGACGGGCCGGGAGGGTCCTCCTACGAGCAGTACTTC.

This rearrangement joins TRBV7-9 to TRBJ2-2, with 8 bases lining up with TRBD1. V lost 5 bases to trimming and J lost 7 bases; unmatched junction nucleotides: 6. CDR1 and CDR2 from the germline V gene are SEHNR and FQNEAQ (reference sequence). The CDR3 length is 14 residues. The CDR3 DNA follows: TGTGCCAGCAGCCTAAGAGGACAGGGCGGGGAGCTGTTTTTT. Translating gives CASSLRGQGGELFF.

This clonotype was counted only a few times. CDR3 DNA sequence: TGTGCCAGCGGTGGCGCGGGAGGAGTGATCTCCTACGAGCAGTACTTC. Protein product: CASGGAGGVISYEQYF. V gene TRBV28 combines with J gene TRBJ2-7; 8 nucleotides agree with TRBD2. After removal of 8 bases from V and 0 bases from J, the junction contained 12 bases not matched to a gene. Looked up from germline, CDR1 is MDHEN and CDR2 is SYDVKM. This CDR3 contains 16 residues.

By sample share, this clonotype is medium-sized (0.01 to 0.1%). The V and J genes are TRBV11-2 and TRBJ2-4; TRBD1 is a possible D gene (5 bases). The germline gives CDR1 SGHAT, CDR2 FQNNGV. The germline V and J ends were trimmed by 1 base and 5 bases, with 12 bases remaining between them. This CDR3 has 15 amino acids. The CDR3 region is CASSLGSGRENIQYF. The CDR3 bases are TGTGCCAGCAGCTTAGGATCTGGCAGGGAAAACATTCAGTACTTC. The complete variable domain, with remaining parts taken from reference TRBV11-2 and TRBJ2-4, reads EAGVAQSPRYKIIEKRQSVAFWCNPISGHATLYWYQQILGQGPKLLIQFQNNGVVDDSQLPKDRFSAERLKGVDSTLKIQPAKLEDSAVYLCASSLGSGRENIQYFGAGTRLSVL.

The J gene is TRBJ2-7, the V gene TRBV7-8, with D perhaps assigned TRBD1 or TRBD2 (5 bases each). Germline V gene lookup returns CDR1 SGHVS and CDR2 FQNEAQ. The CDR3 length is 15 residues. V dropped 1 base and J dropped 0 bases, with 10 bases sitting between them. Here the CDR3 DNA reads TGTGCCAGCAGCTTAGGGTGGGGGAACTCCTACGAGCAGTACTTC. Its translation: CASSLGWGNSYEQYF.

The gene calls are TRBV27 and TRBJ2-7; unclear D gene. The CDR3 consists of 15 residues. V was shortened by 3 bases and J by 0 bases, with 12 bases between the two germline ends. Germline CDR1 and CDR2: MNHEY and SMNVEV (reference sequence). The CDR3 region is CASSLSGLYSYEQYF. CDR3 in DNA: TGTGCCAGCAGTTTGAGTGGTCTGTACTCCTACGAGCAGTACTTC.

This clonotype was counted at least ten times. The junction departs from the called germline gene at one end, perhaps through a read error. The chain is built from TRBV7-7 and TRBJ2-2; 9 positions match TRBD1. The CDR3 covers 15 residues. Germline CDR1 and CDR2: SSHAT and FNYEAQ (reference sequence). The CDR3 region is CASSSQGANTGELFF. The CDR3 bases are TGTGCTAGCAGCTCACAGGGGGCCAACACCGGGGAGCTGTTTTTT.

V usage is TRBV20-1 and J usage is TRBJ1-5, with a possible D match to TRBD1 (5 bases). Germline V CDR1 and CDR2: DFQATT, SNEGSKA (reference sequence). The CDR3 has 13 residues. The V end was cut by 5 bases, the J end by 3 bases, with 11 bases between. CDR3 residues: CSAGRGTNQPQHF. CDR3 coding DNA: TGCAGTGCTGGAAGGGGTACCAATCAGCCCCAGCATTTT.

The V and J genes are TRBV7-9 and TRBJ1-4; no reliable D call. V lost 4 bases, J lost 8 bases, and 14 bases lay in between. The CDR3 sequence is 14 residues long. Per germline, CDR1 SEHNR and CDR2 FQNEAQ (reference sequence). CDR3 protein: CASSSPGWREKLFF. The CDR3 bases are TGTGCCAGCAGCTCCCCGGGTTGGAGGGAAAAACTGTTTTTT.

This clonotype was picked up one time. The CDR3 sequence is CASRTGTSGAQETQYF. The CDR3 DNA reads as TGTGCCAGCAGAACCGGGACTAGCGGAGCCCAAGAGACCCAGTACTTC. The chain carries TRBV5-6 and TRBJ2-5, with 11 bases identical to TRBD2. The V gene end was trimmed by 5 bases and the J gene end by 1 base; junction bases not matched to a gene: 7. Germline lookup yields CDR1 SGHDT and CDR2 YYEEEE. The CDR3 extends over 16 amino acids.

As for this clonotype: No conserved phenylalanine or tryptophan ends this CDR3, so it is likely a read error. The genes are TRBV5-1 and TRBJ1-3; D is ambiguous. Deletions cut 4 bases from V and 4 bases from J, with 6 bases between. This CDR3 region has 12 residues. Germline V gene sequence: CDR1 SGHRS, CDR2 YFSETQ. The CDR3 sequence is CASSPPGNTIYL. The CDR3 DNA sequence: TGCGCCAGCAGCCCCCCGGGAAACACCATATATCTT.

This clonotype has more than one count but fewer than ten. V and J are TRBV6-2 or TRBV6-3 and TRBJ2-2, with D possibly being TRBD1 or TRBD2 (5 bases each). The CDR3 sequence is 14 residues long. Germline V lookup: CDR1 MNHEY, CDR2 SVGEGT. The V end was cut by 6 bases, the J end by 12 bases, with 20 bases between. The CDR3 loop is CASSLGTRTPKLFF. The CDR3 nucleotides read TGTGCCAGCAGCCTTGGGACCCGCACCCCGAAGCTGTTTTTT.

The CDR3 DNA is TGCGCCAGCAGCCAAGTAAGAGTGGTACCTAGGGGCAATGAGCAGTTCTTC. Amino acids: CASSQVRVVPRGNEQFF. This chain uses TRBV4-1 with TRBJ2-1; a weak D match, TRBD1 (5 bases). The CDR3 contains 17 residues. From germline, CDR1 is MGHRA and CDR2 YSYEKL. V was pared by 1 base and J by 6 bases, with 19 bases between.

The rearrangement uses TRBV5-6 and TRBJ2-1; D not certain. Germline-derived CDR1 and CDR2 are SGHDT and YYEEEE. The CDR3 extends over 12 amino acids. With 4 bases removed from V and 4 bases from J, the gap between germline ends came to 6 bases. CDR3 sequence reads: CASSRPYNEQFF. The CDR3, as DNA: TGTGCCAGCAGCCGCCCTTACAATGAGCAGTTCTTC.

This clonotype was detected many times. The V call is TRBV12-3 or TRBV12-4, the J call TRBJ2-7; tentative D call: TRBD2 (6 bases). V gave up 8 bases and J gave up 2 bases, with 7 bases separating them. The CDR3 has 11 amino acids. The CDR3 spells CASGGTYEQYF. As DNA, the CDR3 is TGTGCCAGCGGCGGGACCTACGAGCAGTACTTC.

This clonotype was seen more than once but under ten times. The chain joins TRBV3-1 to TRBJ2-3; 9 positions match TRBD2. This CDR3 is 13 amino acids long. The germline CDR1 and CDR2 sequences are LGHDT and YNNKEL (reference sequence). The J segment lost 8 bases and the V segment lost 0 bases, leaving 0 bases of the junction unmatched. The CDR3 DNA reads TGTGCCAGCAGCCAAGATAGCGGGGGTACGCAGTATTTT. Its translation: CASSQDSGGTQYF.

The V gene is TRBV28, the J gene TRBJ2-5; D remains ambiguous. V lost 6 bases, J lost 3 bases, and 17 bases lay in between. Germline V gene lookup returns CDR1 MDHEN and CDR2 SYDVKM. The CDR3 runs 15 residues. The CDR3 is CASRLPGSQEETQYF. The CDR3 nucleotides read TGTGCCAGCAGACTCCCCGGATCCCAAGAAGAGACCCAGTACTTC.

The V gene is TRBV12-3 or TRBV12-4, the J gene TRBJ1-1; no firm D call. The length of the CDR3 is 13 residues. V lost 6 bases, J lost 2 bases, and 10 bases lay in between. The CDR3 region has the DNA TGTGCCAGCAGCCCGAAGGGCAACACTGAAGCTTTCTTT. Translating it yields CASSPKGNTEAFF.

The V gene is TRBV20-1, the J gene TRBJ2-7, with a tentative D call TRBD2 (6 bases). V lost 3 bases, J lost 6 bases, and 21 bases lay in between. CDR1 and CDR2 from the germline V gene are DFQATT and SNEGSKA (reference sequence). This CDR3 has 15 residues. This CDR3 is CSARDVRGLLPEQYF. CDR3 bases: TGCAGTGCTAGGGACGTCCGGGGACTGCTCCCCGAGCAGTACTTC.

This clonotype was detected ten times or more. The chain employs TRBV30 and TRBJ2-1; TRBD2 agrees at 7 bases. V trimming: 8 bases; J trimming: 2 bases; junction bases outside the gene matches: 9. The length of the CDR3 is 14 residues. The germline V gene encodes CDR1 GTSNPN and CDR2 SVGIG (reference sequence). CDR3 DNA: TGTGCCGTGGATAGACGGGGGGCCTACAATGAGCAGTTCTTC. Translating it yields CAVDRRGAYNEQFF.

Ten or more counts support this clonotype. The CDR3 sequence is CSANSGSRAETQYF. DNA for the CDR3: TGCAGCGCAAATAGCGGGAGTAGAGCAGAGACCCAGTACTTC. J is TRBJ2-5 and V is TRBV29-1; 9 nucleotides match TRBD2. The CDR3 has 14 residues. Germline CDR1 is SQVTM and CDR2 is ANQGSEA. V shed 7 bases and J 4 bases; nucleotides not matched to a gene: 10.

The chain is built from TRBV24-1 and TRBJ2-5, with 9 bases that match TRBD1. Looked up from germline, CDR1 is KGHDR and CDR2 is SFDVKD. The CDR3 runs 16 residues. J gave up 1 base and V 4 bases, and 6 bases lay outside the gene matches. This chain's CDR3 is CATSEAGTGIQETQYF. The CDR3 DNA follows: TGTGCCACCAGTGAGGCCGGGACAGGGATCCAAGAGACCCAGTACTTC.

The chain combines TRBV12-3 or TRBV12-4 with TRBJ2-3, with 8 bases lining up with TRBD1. This CDR3 spans 12 amino acids. Trimming cost V 5 bases and J 10 bases; bases outside gene matches: 5. DNA of the CDR3: TGTGCCAGCAGTCCCGACAGGGGTGCGCAGTATTTT. Its protein is CASSPDRGAQYF.

This clonotype was seen repeatedly, ten times or more. The rearrangement links TRBV5-1 to TRBJ1-1; the D is unclear. Trimming stripped 8 bases from V and 0 bases from J, with 14 bases between. Germline V gene sequence: CDR1 SGHRS, CDR2 YFSETQ. The CDR3 sequence is 14 residues long. CDR3 loop: CASSRDTLNTEAFF. The CDR3 DNA sequence: TGCGCCAGTAGCCGAGACACGTTGAACACTGAAGCTTTCTTT. Supplemented by reference TRBV5-1 and TRBJ1-1, the full variable domain reads KAGVTQTPRYLIKTRGQQVTLSCSPISGHRSVSWYQQTPGQGLQFLFEYFSETQRNKGNFPGRFSGRQFSNSRSEMNVSTLELGDSALYLCASSRDTLNTEAFFGQGTRLTVV.

This clonotype has more than one count but fewer than ten. The rearrangement links TRBV20-1 to TRBJ1-2; D remains unclear. V lost 3 bases and J lost 6, with 5 bases in between. CDR1 is DFQATT, CDR2 SNEGSKA, per germline (reference sequence). This CDR3 has 10 residues. As DNA, the CDR3 is TGCAGTGCTAGGGAGAATGGCTACACCTTC. Its translation: CSARENGYTF.

The rearrangement joins TRBV7-2 to TRBJ2-7; D is unresolved. V shed 0 bases and J shed 6 bases, with 9 bases lying between them. This CDR3 comprises 13 residues. The germline V gene encodes CDR1 SGHTA and CDR2 FQGNSA. In DNA, the CDR3 is TGTGCCAGCAGCTTAGCTATTTCCCGCGAGCAGTACTTC. Translated: CASSLAISREQYF.

This chain links TRBV4-3 with TRBJ2-7; 9 bases fit TRBD1. The germline V gene encodes CDR1 LGHNA and CDR2 YSLEER. Trimming removed 4 bases from V and 5 bases from J; junction bases left unmatched: 15. The CDR3 runs to 17 residues. CDR3 region: CASSLLMGDRATNEQYF. CDR3 DNA: TGCGCCAGCAGCCTCCTAATGGGGGACAGGGCTACCAACGAGCAGTACTTC.